These 7 T cell receptor beta chains came from one sample sequenced in a study of blood T cell repertoires in COVID-19. Sequencing used immunoSEQ multiplex PCR; TCRdb keeps in-frame clones, though not all of them. The table records some 29,000 clones, roughly nine tenths of them present only once. Material: peripheral blood. The receptors were sampled from a human donor in a cohort sampled during active COVID-19.

The chain employs TRBV7-3 and TRBJ2-6; possible D gene TRBD1, 5 bases. Per germline, CDR1 SGHTA and CDR2 FQGTGA. The CDR3 length is 15 residues. The V gene lost 5 bases and the J gene lost 2 bases, with 10 bases spanning the gap. In DNA, the CDR3 is TGTGCCAGCAGCCTAGGGGTGACTGGGGCCAACGTCCTGACTTTC. It is translated as CASSLGVTGANVLTF. The variable domain in full, completed from reference TRBV7-3 and TRBJ2-6, reads GAGVSQTPSNKVTEKGKYVELRCDPISGHTALYWYRQSLGQGPEFLIYFQGTGAADDSGLPNDRFFAVRPEGSVSTLKIQRTERGDSAVYLCASSLGVTGANVLTFGAGSRLTVL.

This clone was detected only once. The same CDR3 can be traced to other DNA sequences in this sample. V is TRBV11-2 and J is TRBJ2-2, with D unclear. V lost 1 base to trimming and J lost 2 bases, with 8 bases between them. The CDR3 is 15 residues long. Germline-derived CDR1 and CDR2 are SGHAT and FQNNGV. As DNA, the CDR3 is TGTGCCAGCAGCTTAGTGGTCAGAAACACCGGGGAGCTGTTTTTT. This translates into CASSLVVRNTGELFF.

The gene calls are TRBV18 and TRBJ1-4, with TRBD1 identical over 8 bases. Germline V gene lookup returns CDR1 KGHSH and CDR2 LQKENI. The CDR3 covers 15 residues. Germline trimming cut 6 bases from V and 2 bases from J; bases unmatched to any gene: 5. CDR3 loop: CASSERTGTNEKLFF. For the CDR3, the DNA is TGTGCCAGCTCGGAACGGACAGGGACTAATGAAAAACTGTTTTTT.

The chain couples TRBV5-1 to TRBJ1-6; 8 bases line up with TRBD1. Trimming took 5 bases from V and 6 from J; bases not matched to a gene: 10. Germline-derived CDR1 and CDR2 are SGHRS and YFSETQ. CDR3 length: 16 amino acids. The CDR3 loop is CASSISPGGSNSPLHF. CDR3 nucleotide sequence: TGCGCCAGCAGTATTAGTCCAGGGGGCTCTAATTCACCCCTCCACTTT. The full variable domain, with the rest looked up from reference TRBV5-1 and TRBJ1-6, is KAGVTQTPRYLIKTRGQQVTLSCSPISGHRSVSWYQQTPGQGLQFLFEYFSETQRNKGNFPGRFSGRQFSNSRSEMNVSTLELGDSALYLCASSISPGGSNSPLHFGNGTRLTVT.

The chain uses TRBV5-1 and TRBJ2-1; 10 bases are shared with TRBD1. V lost 4 bases to trimming and J lost 4 bases; unmatched junction nucleotides: 8. The CDR3 spans 16 residues. In germline, CDR1 is SGHRS, CDR2 YFSETQ. The CDR3 protein is CASSPLSGQGYNEQFF. CDR3 coding DNA: TGCGCCAGCAGCCCATTGTCGGGACAGGGGTACAATGAGCAGTTCTTC. Combining the CDR3 with reference TRBV5-1 and TRBJ2-1 gives the whole variable domain KAGVTQTPRYLIKTRGQQVTLSCSPISGHRSVSWYQQTPGQGLQFLFEYFSETQRNKGNFPGRFSGRQFSNSRSEMNVSTLELGDSALYLCASSPLSGQGYNEQFFGPGTRLTVL.

The chain has TRBV4-2 and TRBJ2-3; D not certain. The germline CDR1 and CDR2 sequences are LGHNA and YNFKEQ. The germline V and J ends were trimmed by 1 base and 6 bases, with 11 bases remaining between them. This CDR3 is 14 amino acids long. CDR3 sequence (DNA): TGTGCCAGCAGCCAAGTCCTAACCGAGGATACGCAGTATTTT. This sequence encodes CASSQVLTEDTQYF.

CDR3 in amino acids: CASTPSDTSNTEAFF. The DNA for the CDR3 is TGTGCCAGCACCCCCTCGGACACATCGAACACTGAAGCTTTCTTT. The chain joins TRBV2 to TRBJ1-1, with a possible D match to TRBD1 (5 bases). CDR1 and CDR2 (germline): SNHLY, FYNNEI. The CDR3 consists of 15 residues. The ends were cut back, 7 bases at V and 1 base at J, with 16 bases in the middle.